What follows is one TCR beta chain and its context. Antigen unknown. The sample is drawn from a study of cytomegalovirus exposure and HLA in healthy donors. Study-level background: Counted in an early data release were roughly 87 million unique TCRs from HLA-typed donors.

Germline V gives CDR1 SEHNR, CDR2 FQNEAQ (reference sequence). The CDR3 contains 15 residues. V was pared by 5 bases and J by 2 bases, with 5 bases of the junction left unmatched. Study observations and caveats: For most TCR beta V segments, an earlier analysis put the productive rate at about 90% or about 30% of the time. Rare TCR sequences dominated, though some public TCRs recurred in many donors. TRBV6-2, TRBV6-3 and other indistinguishable V segments were excluded.

It was with 60 Vbeta and 13 Jbeta primers that the PCR ran. TCRdb's table, derived via immunoSEQ multiplex PCR, lists solely in-frame clones and lacks some. The sample gives under 200,000 clones, approximately 80% of which show up once; roughly 2.8% is in the top ten. This TCR was sampled from a woman in her forties in good health and CMV-seropositive. Sequenced: PBMCs. This sequence joins TRBV7-9 and TRBJ2-7; 11 bases map to TRBD1. The CDR3 DNA is TGTGCCAGCAGCGGCGGACAGGGGGCCACCTACGAGCAGTACTTC. This codes for CASSGGQGATYEQYF.